This entry describes one T cell receptor beta chain. At the DNA level, this CDR3 is encoded by other sequences in the same sample as well. Germline assignment: CDR1 SQVTM and CDR2 ANQGSEA. The CDR3 has 14 residues. J was trimmed by 4 bases and V by 4 bases; bases with no gene match: 6. Investigators divided CD4+ cells into CD45RA+ naive and CD45RA-negative memory subsets. Assay used: immunoSEQ multiplex PCR; TCRdb lists only in-frame clones, some missing. The table records more than 2 million clones, roughly 95% of them present only once. The data originate from a study of shared clonotypes between healthy human individuals. Study at large: There were three CD4 naive, three CD4 memory, two CD8 naive and one CD8 memory plates per donor.

The receptor was derived from a man aged 18 to 30 in good health. The chain carries TRBV29-1 and TRBJ2-7; TRBD2 agrees at 11 bases. Sequenced input: naive CD4+ T cells sorted from blood. Subset: CD45RA+ positively selected. The CDR3 here is CSVGLAGGRYEQYF. The CDR3 DNA follows: TGCAGCGTTGGGCTAGCGGGAGGAAGGTACGAGCAGTACTTC.